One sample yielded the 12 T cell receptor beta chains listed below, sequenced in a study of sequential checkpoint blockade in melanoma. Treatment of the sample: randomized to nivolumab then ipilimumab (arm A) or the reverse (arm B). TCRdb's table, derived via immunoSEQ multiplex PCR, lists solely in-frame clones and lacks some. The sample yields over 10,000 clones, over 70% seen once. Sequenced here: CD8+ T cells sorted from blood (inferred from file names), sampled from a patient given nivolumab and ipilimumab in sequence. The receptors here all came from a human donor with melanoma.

The CDR3: CASSLQTRPWDEQFF. CDR3 nucleotides: TGTGCCAGCAGCCTCCAGACACGACCTTGGGATGAGCAGTTCTTC. This chain links TRBV5-5 with TRBJ2-1, with unresolved D. CDR1 and CDR2 (germline): SGHKS, YYEKEE (reference sequence). This CDR3 has 15 residues. V gave up 4 bases and J gave up 8 bases, with 19 bases separating them.

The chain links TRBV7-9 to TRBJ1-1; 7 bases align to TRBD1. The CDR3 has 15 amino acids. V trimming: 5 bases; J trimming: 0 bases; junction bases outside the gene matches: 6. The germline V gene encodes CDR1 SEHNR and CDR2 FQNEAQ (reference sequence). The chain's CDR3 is CASSPPDRMNTEAFF. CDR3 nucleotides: TGTGCCAGCAGCCCGCCGGACAGGATGAACACTGAAGCTTTCTTT.

This CDR3 reads CASSSRGISNTEAFF. The CDR3 coding sequence is TGTGCCAGCAGCTCCAGGGGCATTTCCAACACTGAAGCTTTCTTT. The V and J genes are TRBV7-9 and TRBJ1-1, with a weak D call TRBD1 (6 bases). The CDR3 contains 15 residues. V dropped 4 bases and J dropped 2 bases, with 14 bases sitting between them. The germline CDR1 and CDR2 sequences are SEHNR and FQNEAQ (reference sequence).

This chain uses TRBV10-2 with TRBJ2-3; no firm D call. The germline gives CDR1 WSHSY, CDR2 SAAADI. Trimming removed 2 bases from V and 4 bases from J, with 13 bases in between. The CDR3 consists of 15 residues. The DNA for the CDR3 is TGCGCCAGCAGTGAGACCCCGAGTTTCGCAGATACGCAGTATTTT. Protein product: CASSETPSFADTQYF.

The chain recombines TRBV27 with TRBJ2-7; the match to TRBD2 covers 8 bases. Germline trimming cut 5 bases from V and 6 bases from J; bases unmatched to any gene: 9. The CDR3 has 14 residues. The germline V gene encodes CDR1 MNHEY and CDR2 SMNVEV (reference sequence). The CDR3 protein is CASSPNGRALEQYF. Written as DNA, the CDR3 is TGTGCCAGCAGTCCGAACGGGAGGGCTCTCGAGCAGTACTTC.

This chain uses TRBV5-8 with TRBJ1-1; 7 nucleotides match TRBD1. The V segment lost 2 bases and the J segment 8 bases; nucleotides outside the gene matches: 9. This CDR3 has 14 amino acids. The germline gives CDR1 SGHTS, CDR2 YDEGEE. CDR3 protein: CASSLPTGTEEAFF. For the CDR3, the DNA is TGTGCCAGCAGCTTACCAACCGGGACAGAAGAAGCTTTCTTT.

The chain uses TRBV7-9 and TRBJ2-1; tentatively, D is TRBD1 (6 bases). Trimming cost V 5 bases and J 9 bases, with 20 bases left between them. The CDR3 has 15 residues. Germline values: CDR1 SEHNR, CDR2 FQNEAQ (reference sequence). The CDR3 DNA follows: TGTGCCAGCAGCCCCCGGGACAACGGAATAGCTGAGCAGTTCTTC. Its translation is CASSPRDNGIAEQFF. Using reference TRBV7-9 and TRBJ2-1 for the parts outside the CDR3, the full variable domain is DTGVSQNPRHKITKRGQNVTFRCDPISEHNRLYWYRQTLGQGPEFLTYFQNEAQLEKSRLLSDRFSAERPKGSFSTLEIQRTEQGDSAMYLCASSPRDNGIAEQFFGPGTRLTVL.

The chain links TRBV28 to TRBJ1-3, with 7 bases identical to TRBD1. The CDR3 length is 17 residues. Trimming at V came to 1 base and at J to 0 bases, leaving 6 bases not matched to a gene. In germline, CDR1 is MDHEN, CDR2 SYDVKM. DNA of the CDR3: TGTGCCAGCAGTTTATCCCGACAGGGAAACTCTGGAAACACCATATATTTT. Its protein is CASSLSRQGNSGNTIYF.

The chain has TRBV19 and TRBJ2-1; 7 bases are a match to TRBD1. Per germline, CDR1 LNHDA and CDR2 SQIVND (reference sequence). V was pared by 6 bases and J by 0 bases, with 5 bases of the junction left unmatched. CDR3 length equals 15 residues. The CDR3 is CASSTTGISYNEQFF. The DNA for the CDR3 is TGTGCCAGTAGCACGACAGGGATCTCCTACAATGAGCAGTTCTTC.

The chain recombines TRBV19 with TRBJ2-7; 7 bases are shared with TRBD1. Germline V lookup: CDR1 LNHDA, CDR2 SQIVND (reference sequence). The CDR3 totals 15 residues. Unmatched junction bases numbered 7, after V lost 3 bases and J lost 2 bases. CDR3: CASSIRQGDAYEQYF. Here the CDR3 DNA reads TGTGCCAGTAGTATCCGACAGGGTGACGCCTACGAGCAGTACTTC. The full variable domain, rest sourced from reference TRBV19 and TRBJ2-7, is DGGITQSPKYLFRKEGQNVTLSCEQNLNHDAMYWYRQDPGQGLRLIYYSQIVNDFQKGDIAEGYSVSREKKESFPLTVTSAQKNPTAFYLCASSIRQGDAYEQYFGPGTRLTVT.

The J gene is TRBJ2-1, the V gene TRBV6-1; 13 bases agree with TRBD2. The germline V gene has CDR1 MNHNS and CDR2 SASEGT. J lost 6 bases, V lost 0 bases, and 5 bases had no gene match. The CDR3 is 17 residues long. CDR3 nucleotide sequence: TGTGCCAGCAGTGAAGCGCGGGGACTAGCGGGGCTCAATGAGCAGTTCTTC. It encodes CASSEARGLAGLNEQFF.

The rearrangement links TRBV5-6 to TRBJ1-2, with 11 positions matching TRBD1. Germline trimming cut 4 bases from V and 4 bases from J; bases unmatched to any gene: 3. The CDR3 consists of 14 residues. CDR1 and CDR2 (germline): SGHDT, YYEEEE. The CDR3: CASSPGTGGYGYTF. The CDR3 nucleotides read TGTGCCAGCAGCCCCGGGACAGGGGGCTATGGCTACACCTTC.